These 32 T cell receptor beta chains share one sample of origin, sequenced in a study of identical twins. Each CDR3 protein is one row after TCRdb ran MiXCR on the 5' RACE reads. The sample lists 250,000 to 350,000 distinct CDR3 sequences, roughly 9.8% occurring once. This sample also appeared in a second study, on yellow fever vaccine responses in identical twins.

The sequenced sample consisted of CD8+ T cells sorted from blood. The origin of the receptors is a woman between 18 and 29 years old in good health.

This clonotype was found a few times. The V gene is TRBV5-1, the J gene TRBJ2-1; D is perhaps TRBD2 (6 bases). V was shortened by 4 bases and J by 15 bases, with 32 bases between the two germline ends. The length of the CDR3 is 17 residues. Germline values: CDR1 SGHRS, CDR2 YFSETQ. CDR3: CASSTNQGRGWLTAPFF. The CDR3 region has the DNA TGCGCCAGCAGCACGAATCAGGGCCGGGGGTGGTTGACGGCTCCGTTCTTC.

This clonotype was found many times. CDR3 sequence (DNA): TGCGCCAGCAGCTCGGGAACAGGGGGCACCACCGGGGAGCTGTTTTTT. Amino acid sequence: CASSSGTGGTTGELFF. The rearrangement links TRBV5-1 to TRBJ2-2; 9 nucleotides line up with TRBD1. The ends lost 3 bases at V and 4 bases at J; junction bases unmatched: 7. Looked up from germline, CDR1 is SGHRS and CDR2 is YFSETQ. The CDR3 loop spans 16 amino acids.

The sample holds a few counts of this clonotype. V usage is TRBV24-1 and J usage is TRBJ2-7, with no clear D. V gave up 7 bases and J gave up 6 bases, with 9 bases separating them. The germline V gene has CDR1 KGHDR and CDR2 SFDVKD. CDR3 length equals 11 residues. The CDR3: CATSAGVEQYF. The DNA for the CDR3 is TGTGCCACCAGCGCCGGCGTCGAGCAGTACTTC.

The genes are TRBV25-1 and TRBJ1-1; D remains unclear. CDR3 length: 14 amino acids. The germline V gene has CDR1 MGHDK and CDR2 SYGVNS. The V end was cut by 3 bases, the J end by 3 bases, with 11 bases between. This chain's CDR3 is CASSDSDGYTEAFF. The CDR3 DNA is TGTGCCAGCAGTGATTCGGACGGGTACACTGAAGCTTTCTTT.

The chain uses TRBV20-1 and TRBJ2-1; 10 bases fit TRBD2. The CDR3 is made up of 15 amino acids. Germline-derived CDR1 and CDR2 are DFQATT and SNEGSKA (reference sequence). The V gene end was trimmed by 0 bases and the J gene end by 8 bases; junction bases not matched to a gene: 7. CDR3 sequence (DNA): TGCAGTGCTAGAGATATGCTAGCGGGGGTCGATGAGCAGTTCTTC. Translating gives CSARDMLAGVDEQFF.

This clonotype was counted at least ten times. The rearrangement uses TRBV14 and TRBJ2-5; no clear D gene. Trimming cost V 1 base and J 2 bases, with 20 bases left between them. The CDR3 has 18 residues. Germline CDR1 and CDR2: SGHDN and FVKESK. The CDR3 region has the DNA TGTGCCAGCAGCCAAGCTATCGAATATTACTGGGATCAAGAGACCCAGTACTTC. Translated, it gives CASSQAIEYYWDQETQYF.

This clonotype was counted many times. The chain recombines TRBV29-1 with TRBJ2-7, with D unclear. V gave up 4 bases and J gave up 2 bases, with 6 bases separating them. CDR1 and CDR2 (germline): SQVTM, ANQGSEA. This CDR3 spans 11 amino acids. CDR3 sequence reads: CSVVIPYEQYF. The CDR3, as DNA: TGCAGCGTTGTTATCCCCTACGAGCAGTACTTC.

Of note for this clonotype: A much larger clone differs from this one at a single base, so this may be a read error. The J gene is TRBJ2-6, the V gene TRBV11-1; D may match TRBD1 or TRBD2 (6 bases each). CDR3 length equals 18 residues. Germline V gene lookup returns CDR1 SGHAT and CDR2 FQDESV (reference sequence). CDR3 bases: TGTGCCAGCAGCTTACCCAAGACAACCCAGTGGGGGGCCAACGCCCTGACTTTC. It encodes CASSLPKTTQWGANALTF.

This clonotype was counted at least ten times. The rearrangement joins TRBV5-6 to TRBJ2-7, with D maybe TRBD2 (5 bases). The CDR3 extends over 14 amino acids. Germline loops: CDR1 SGHDT, CDR2 YYEEEE. Deletions cut 4 bases from V and 5 bases from J, with 16 bases between. The CDR3 sequence is CASSKRAPGDEQYF. The CDR3 region has the DNA TGTGCCAGCAGCAAACGGGCACCCGGGGACGAGCAGTACTTC.

This clonotype turned up a few times. The chain has TRBV6-1 and TRBJ2-7; no definite D call. The germline gives CDR1 MNHNS, CDR2 SASEGT. V lost 8 bases to trimming and J lost 0 bases, with 17 bases between them. CDR3 size: 15 residues. The CDR3 spells CASSALGFGSYEQYF. CDR3 nucleotides: TGTGCCAGCTCAGCTTTGGGGTTTGGCTCCTACGAGCAGTACTTC.

This clonotype was counted many times. The V gene is TRBV7-9, the J gene TRBJ1-6; D gene uncertain. The CDR3 is 18 residues long. The germline CDR1 and CDR2 sequences are SEHNR and FQNEAQ (reference sequence). Trimming took off 1 base at V and 8 bases at J, with 21 bases between the two ends. CDR3 DNA sequence: TGTGCCAGCAGCTTAGTTGGGCAGCACTCTCCTGAGCATTCACCCCTCCACTTT. Its translation is CASSLVGQHSPEHSPLHF.

J is TRBJ2-3 and V is TRBV10-3; 10 bases are shared with TRBD1. This CDR3 spans 18 amino acids. The junction had 12 bases not matched to a gene; V was cut back by 0 bases and J by 6 bases. CDR1 and CDR2 (germline): ENHRY, SYGVKD. The CDR3 nucleotides are TGTGCCATCAGTGAGTCGATCCCTCGGACAGGGGGATTGGATACGCAGTATTTT. Translated: CAISESIPRTGGLDTQYF.

At least ten counts were recorded for this clonotype. This chain uses TRBV29-1 with TRBJ2-1; maybe TRBD2 (5 bases). Trimming removed 7 bases at V and 9 bases at J, with 13 bases between. In germline, CDR1 is SQVTM, CDR2 ANQGSEA. The CDR3 covers 11 residues. CDR3 DNA sequence: TGCAGCGCATACGGGGAAAGTGAGCAGTTCTTC. Translating gives CSAYGESEQFF.

The table lists this clonotype with many counts. The J gene is TRBJ2-1, the V gene TRBV2; D remains unclear. The CDR3 consists of 14 residues. Deletions cut 6 bases from V and 0 bases from J, with 9 bases between. Germline V CDR1 and CDR2: SNHLY, FYNNEI. This chain's CDR3 is CASRPSISYNEQFF. The CDR3 DNA reads TGTGCCAGCAGACCATCGATCTCCTACAATGAGCAGTTCTTC.

This clonotype turned up a few times. The V and J genes are TRBV13 and TRBJ2-7; 7 nucleotides align to TRBD1. Germline V lookup: CDR1 PRHDT, CDR2 FYEKMQ (reference sequence). The CDR3 runs to 14 residues. V shed 5 bases and J 5 bases; nucleotides not matched to a gene: 9. The CDR3 is CASSIVGQVNEQYF. DNA for the CDR3: TGTGCCAGCAGCATCGTCGGACAGGTAAACGAGCAGTACTTC.

The CDR3, as DNA: TGTGCCAGCAGCTTAGTACCAGAGTCCACAGATACGCAGTATTTT. Its protein product is CASSLVPESTDTQYF. The rearrangement uses TRBV7-9 and TRBJ2-3; D gene unclear. Germline lookup yields CDR1 SEHNR and CDR2 FQNEAQ (reference sequence). This CDR3 contains 15 residues. The ends were cut back, 1 base at V and 2 bases at J, with 10 bases in the middle. The variable domain in full, completed from reference TRBV7-9 and TRBJ2-3, reads DTGVSQNPRHKITKRGQNVTFRCDPISEHNRLYWYRQTLGQGPEFLTYFQNEAQLEKSRLLSDRFSAERPKGSFSTLEIQRTEQGDSAMYLCASSLVPESTDTQYFGPGTRLTVL.

This clonotype was seen many times. The J gene is TRBJ2-2, the V gene TRBV12-3 or TRBV12-4, with D possibly being TRBD1 (6 bases). This CDR3 spans 15 amino acids. V shed 7 bases and J shed 2 bases, with 14 bases lying between them. The CDR3 DNA reads TGTGCCAGCATCGGGGACAACTCAAACACCGGGGAGCTGTTTTTT. This codes for CASIGDNSNTGELFF.

This clonotype has more than one count but fewer than ten. This sequence joins TRBV6-2 or TRBV6-3 and TRBJ2-7; D not resolved. The ends were cut back, 8 bases at V and 0 bases at J, with 14 bases in the middle. Germline V CDR1 and CDR2: MNHEY, SVGEGT. The CDR3 is 14 amino acids. The CDR3 nucleotides read TGTGCCAGCTTTGGCGCGGAGAGCTCCTACGAGCAGTACTTC. This encodes CASFGAESSYEQYF.

This rearrangement joins TRBV7-3 to TRBJ2-1; 13 bases match TRBD2. V trimming: 2 bases; J trimming: 10 bases; junction bases outside the gene matches: 8. Per germline, CDR1 SGHTA and CDR2 FQGTGA. The CDR3 runs 16 residues. CDR3 region: CASSLLGTSGGDEQFF. CDR3 bases: TGTGCCAGCAGCTTACTAGGAACTAGCGGGGGGGACGAGCAGTTCTTC.

This clonotype showed up many times. The V gene is TRBV12-3 or TRBV12-4, the J gene TRBJ2-2; a possible D gene is TRBD2 (5 bases). V shed 4 bases and J shed 3 bases, with 9 bases lying between them. The CDR3 covers 14 residues. In DNA form, the CDR3 reads TGTGCCAGCAGTTCCCGGGATCACACCGGGGAGCTGTTTTTT. Translation gives CASSSRDHTGELFF.

This clonotype was recorded a few times. V and J are TRBV30 and TRBJ2-1; D may be TRBD1 (6 bases). V lost 2 bases and J 0 bases, leaving 11 bases between the germline ends. This CDR3 is 15 amino acids long. Germline V gives CDR1 GTSNPN, CDR2 SVGIG (reference sequence). This CDR3 is CAWSTGLSSYNEQFF. The CDR3 coding sequence is TGTGCCTGGAGTACAGGGCTGAGCTCCTACAATGAGCAGTTCTTC.

This clonotype was found many times. The chain is built from TRBV5-1 and TRBJ2-3; 7 bases line up with TRBD1. After removal of 2 bases from V and 4 bases from J, the junction contained 1 base not matched to a gene. The germline CDR1 and CDR2 sequences are SGHRS and YFSETQ. The CDR3 extends over 13 amino acids. This chain's CDR3 is CASSLQGPDTQYF. In DNA, the CDR3 is TGCGCCAGCAGCTTACAGGGGCCAGATACGCAGTATTTT.

This clonotype was observed a handful of times. The rearrangement joins TRBV7-9 to TRBJ2-1, with 8 bases lining up with TRBD2. The CDR3 extends over 14 amino acids. The germline V gene encodes CDR1 SEHNR and CDR2 FQNEAQ (reference sequence). V lost 5 bases to trimming and J lost 9 bases; unmatched junction nucleotides: 9. The CDR3 DNA reads TGTGCCAGCAGCCGGGGGGGGCCAGCGGGTGAGCAGTTCTTC. Its protein product is CASSRGGPAGEQFF. Supplemented by reference TRBV7-9 and TRBJ2-1, the full variable domain reads DTGVSQNPRHKITKRGQNVTFRCDPISEHNRLYWYRQTLGQGPEFLTYFQNEAQLEKSRLLSDRFSAERPKGSFSTLEIQRTEQGDSAMYLCASSRGGPAGEQFFGPGTRLTVL.

This clonotype was seen a handful of times. J is TRBJ1-1 and V is TRBV7-9; D is perhaps TRBD1 (5 bases). V gave up 5 bases and J gave up 7 bases, with 17 bases separating them. This CDR3 region has 14 residues. CDR1 SEHNR and CDR2 FQNEAQ come from the germline V gene (reference sequence). CDR3 amino acids: CASSDANRRGEAFF. For the CDR3, the DNA is TGTGCCAGCAGCGACGCAAACAGGAGGGGTGAAGCTTTCTTT.

The V call is TRBV25-1, the J call TRBJ2-7; 7 nucleotides agree with TRBD1. This CDR3 contains 15 residues. Trimming removed 8 bases from V and 3 bases from J; junction bases left unmatched: 13. The germline gives CDR1 MGHDK, CDR2 SYGVNS. The CDR3 loop is CASVTTGATGYEQYF. The CDR3 DNA reads as TGTGCCAGCGTGACCACAGGGGCTACAGGCTACGAGCAGTACTTC.

This clonotype occurred many times. The rearrangement uses TRBV7-9 and TRBJ2-5, with 7 positions matching TRBD1. CDR3 size: 15 residues. V gave up 4 bases and J gave up 1 base; unmatched junction bases: 6. Germline CDR1 SEHNR, CDR2 FQNEAQ (reference sequence). CDR3 sequence reads: CASSWGQNLQETQYF. CDR3 nucleotide sequence: TGTGCCAGCAGCTGGGGACAGAACCTCCAAGAGACCCAGTACTTC.

This chain connects TRBV5-5 to TRBJ2-5, with 12 bases that match TRBD2. V was pared by 8 bases and J by 4 bases, with 6 bases of the junction left unmatched. CDR1 SGHKS and CDR2 YYEKEE come from the germline V gene (reference sequence). This CDR3 contains 14 residues. The DNA of the CDR3 is TGTGCCAGTCTAGCGGGAGGGCCTGGAGAGACCCAGTACTTC. The encoded protein is CASLAGGPGETQYF. The full variable domain, completed using reference TRBV5-5 and TRBJ2-5, is DAGVTQSPTHLIKTRGQQVTLRCSPISGHKSVSWYQQVLGQGPQFIFQYYEKEERGRGNFPDRFSARQFPNYSSELNVNALLLGDSALYLCASLAGGPGETQYFGPGTRLLVL.

The chain links TRBV27 to TRBJ2-7; D uncertain. Germline V gene data show CDR1 as MNHEY and CDR2 as SMNVEV (reference sequence). V gave up 8 bases and J gave up 2 bases, with 7 bases separating them. There are 11 residues in the CDR3. In nucleotides, the CDR3 is TGTGCCAGCGGGTTTCCCTACGAGCAGTACTTC. This translates into CASGFPYEQYF.

This clonotype was detected a few times. V usage is TRBV28 and J usage is TRBJ2-5; 9 bases are shared with TRBD2. The J segment lost 4 bases and the V segment lost 2 bases, leaving 2 bases of the junction unmatched. The CDR3 contains 14 residues. Germline V lookup: CDR1 MDHEN, CDR2 SYDVKM. The CDR3 spells CASSLLAGSETQYF. CDR3 bases: TGTGCCAGCAGTTTACTAGCGGGATCAGAGACCCAGTACTTC.

This clonotype was picked up a small number of times. The CDR3 is CASSYSKIQDEQFF. The DNA of the CDR3 is TGTGCCAGCAGTTATTCAAAGATCCAGGATGAGCAGTTCTTC. This chain links TRBV6-5 with TRBJ2-1; no clear D. Germline lookup yields CDR1 MNHEY and CDR2 SVGAGI. This CDR3 is 14 amino acids long. Trimming pared 3 bases from V and 8 bases from J, leaving 14 bases between.

This clonotype was recorded at least ten times. The chain joins TRBV28 to TRBJ1-5, with 10 bases aligning to TRBD1. V shed 7 bases and J 0 bases; nucleotides not matched to a gene: 9. The CDR3 has 17 residues. Germline CDR1 and CDR2: MDHEN and SYDVKM. This CDR3 is CASTLSGQGHSNQPQHF. The DNA for the CDR3 is TGTGCCAGCACCCTCTCGGGACAGGGGCATAGCAATCAGCCCCAGCATTTT.

The chain has TRBV27 and TRBJ2-2; TRBD2 matches at 10 bases. Germline trimming cut 4 bases from V and 4 bases from J; bases unmatched to any gene: 6. Looked up from germline, CDR1 is MNHEY and CDR2 is SMNVEV (reference sequence). The CDR3 spans 16 residues. The CDR3 protein is CASSSVSGGPTGELFF. The DNA of the CDR3 is TGTGCCAGCAGTTCCGTTAGCGGGGGGCCCACCGGGGAGCTGTTTTTT.